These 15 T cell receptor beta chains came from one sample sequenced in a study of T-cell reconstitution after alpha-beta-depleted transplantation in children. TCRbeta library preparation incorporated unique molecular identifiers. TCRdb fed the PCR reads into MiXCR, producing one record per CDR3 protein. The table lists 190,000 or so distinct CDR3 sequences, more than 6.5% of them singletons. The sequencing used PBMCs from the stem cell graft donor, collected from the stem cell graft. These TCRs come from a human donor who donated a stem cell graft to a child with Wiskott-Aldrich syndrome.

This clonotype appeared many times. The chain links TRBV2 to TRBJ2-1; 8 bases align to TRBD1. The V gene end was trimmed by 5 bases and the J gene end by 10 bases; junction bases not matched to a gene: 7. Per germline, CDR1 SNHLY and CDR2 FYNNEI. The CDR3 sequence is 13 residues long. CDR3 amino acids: CASSRDRREEQFF. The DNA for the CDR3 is TGTGCCAGCAGTCGGGACAGGAGGGAAGAGCAGTTCTTC.

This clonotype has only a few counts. The DNA for the CDR3 is TGTGCCAGCTCACCAATTCCCATGGACACTGAAGCTTTCTTT. Its translation is CASSPIPMDTEAFF. J is TRBJ1-1 and V is TRBV18; D is undetermined. V lost 2 bases and J lost 3, with 10 bases in between. The germline CDR1 and CDR2 sequences are KGHSH and LQKENI. The CDR3 sequence is 14 residues long. The whole variable domain, filled in from reference TRBV18 and TRBJ1-1, reads NAGVMQNPRHLVRRRGQEARLRCSPMKGHSHVYWYRQLPEEGLKFMVYLQKENIIDESGMPKERFSAEFPKEGPSILRIQQVVRGDSAAYFCASSPIPMDTEAFFGQGTRLTVV.

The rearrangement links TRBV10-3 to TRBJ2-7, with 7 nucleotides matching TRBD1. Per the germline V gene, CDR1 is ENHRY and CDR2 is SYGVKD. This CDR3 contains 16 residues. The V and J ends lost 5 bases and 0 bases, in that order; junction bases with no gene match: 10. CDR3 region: CAISKFGTDSSYEQYF. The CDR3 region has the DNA TGTGCCATCAGTAAATTTGGGACAGATTCCTCCTACGAGCAGTACTTC.

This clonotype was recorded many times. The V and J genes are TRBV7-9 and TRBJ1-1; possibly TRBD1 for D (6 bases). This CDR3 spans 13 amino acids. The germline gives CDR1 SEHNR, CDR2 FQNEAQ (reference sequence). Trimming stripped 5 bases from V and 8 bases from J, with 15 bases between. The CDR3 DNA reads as TGTGCCAGCAGCGCGTACGTAGGGACAGAAGCTTTCTTT. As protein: CASSAYVGTEAFF. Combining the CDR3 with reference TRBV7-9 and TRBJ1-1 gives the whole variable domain DTGVSQNPRHKITKRGQNVTFRCDPISEHNRLYWYRQTLGQGPEFLTYFQNEAQLEKSRLLSDRFSAERPKGSFSTLEIQRTEQGDSAMYLCASSAYVGTEAFFGQGTRLTVV.

The CDR3 DNA follows: TGCGCCAGCAGTCATGTGGGCTCGAACACCGGGGAGCTGTTTTTT. Translated, it gives CASSHVGSNTGELFF. This sequence joins TRBV23-1 and TRBJ2-2, with D unresolved. TRBV23-1 falls under the ORF class, with uncertain function. The V end lost 3 bases, the J end lost 0 bases, and 8 bases lay between the germline ends. The CDR3 runs to 15 residues.

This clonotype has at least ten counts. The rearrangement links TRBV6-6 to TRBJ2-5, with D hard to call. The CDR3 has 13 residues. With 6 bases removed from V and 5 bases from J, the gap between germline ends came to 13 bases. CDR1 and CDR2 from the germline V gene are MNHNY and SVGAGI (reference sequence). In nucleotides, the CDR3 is TGTGCCAGCAGCCCCTCCTCCCGGGAGACCCAGTACTTC. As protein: CASSPSSRETQYF.

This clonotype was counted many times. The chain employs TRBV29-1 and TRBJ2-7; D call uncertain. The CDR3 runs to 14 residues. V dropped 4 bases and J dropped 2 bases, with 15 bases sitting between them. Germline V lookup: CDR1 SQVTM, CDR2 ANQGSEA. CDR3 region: CSVVFGSVPYEQYF. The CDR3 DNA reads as TGCAGCGTTGTTTTCGGGTCTGTCCCCTACGAGCAGTACTTC.

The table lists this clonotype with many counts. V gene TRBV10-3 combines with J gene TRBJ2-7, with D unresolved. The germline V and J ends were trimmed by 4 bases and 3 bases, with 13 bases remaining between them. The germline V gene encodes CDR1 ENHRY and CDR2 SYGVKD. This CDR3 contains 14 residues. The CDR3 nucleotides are TGTGCCATCAGTGGCCGAAGGCCGATCTACGAGCAGTACTTC. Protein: CAISGRRPIYEQYF.

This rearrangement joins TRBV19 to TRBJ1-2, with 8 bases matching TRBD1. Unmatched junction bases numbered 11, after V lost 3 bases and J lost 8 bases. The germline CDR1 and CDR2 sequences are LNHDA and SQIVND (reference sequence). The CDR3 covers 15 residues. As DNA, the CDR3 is TGTGCCAGTAGTATCTCGCAAGACAGGGGTAACGGCTACACCTTC. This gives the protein CASSISQDRGNGYTF. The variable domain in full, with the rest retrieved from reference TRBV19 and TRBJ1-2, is DGGITQSPKYLFRKEGQNVTLSCEQNLNHDAMYWYRQDPGQGLRLIYYSQIVNDFQKGDIAEGYSVSREKKESFPLTVTSAQKNPTAFYLCASSISQDRGNGYTFGSGTRLTVV.

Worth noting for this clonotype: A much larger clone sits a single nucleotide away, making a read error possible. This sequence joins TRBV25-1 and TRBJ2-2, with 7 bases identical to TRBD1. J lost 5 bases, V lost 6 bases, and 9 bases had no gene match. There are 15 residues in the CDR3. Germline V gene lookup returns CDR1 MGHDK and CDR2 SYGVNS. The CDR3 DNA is TGTGCCAGCAGATTTGACAGGGCCCTTACCGGGGAGCTGTTTTTT. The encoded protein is CASRFDRALTGELFF.

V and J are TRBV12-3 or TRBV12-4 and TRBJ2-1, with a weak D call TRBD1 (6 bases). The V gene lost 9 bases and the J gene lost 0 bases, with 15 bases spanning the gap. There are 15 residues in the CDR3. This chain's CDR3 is CARGLEQGSYNEQFF. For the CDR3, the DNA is TGTGCCAGAGGTTTAGAACAGGGCTCCTACAATGAGCAGTTCTTC.

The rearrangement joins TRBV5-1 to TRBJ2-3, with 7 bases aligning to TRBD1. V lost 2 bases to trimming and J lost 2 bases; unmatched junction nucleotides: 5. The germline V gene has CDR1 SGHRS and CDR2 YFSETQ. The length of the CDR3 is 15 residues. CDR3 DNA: TGCGCCAGCAGCTTCTGGGGACAGTCCACAGATACGCAGTATTTT. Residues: CASSFWGQSTDTQYF.

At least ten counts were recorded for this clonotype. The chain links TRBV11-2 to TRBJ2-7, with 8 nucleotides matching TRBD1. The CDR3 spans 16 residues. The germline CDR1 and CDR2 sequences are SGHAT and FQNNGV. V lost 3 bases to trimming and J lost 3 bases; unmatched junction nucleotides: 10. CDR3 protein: CASSFRDRLSIYEQYF. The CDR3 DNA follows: TGTGCCAGCAGCTTCCGGGACAGGTTGTCGATCTACGAGCAGTACTTC.

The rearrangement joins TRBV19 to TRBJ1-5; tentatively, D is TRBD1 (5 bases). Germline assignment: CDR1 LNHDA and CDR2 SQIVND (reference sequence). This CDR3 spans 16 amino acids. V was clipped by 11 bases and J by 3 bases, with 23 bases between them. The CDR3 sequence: CASQRGGFLDNQPQHF. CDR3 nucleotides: TGTGCCTCCCAACGGGGGGGGTTTTTGGACAATCAGCCCCAGCATTTT.

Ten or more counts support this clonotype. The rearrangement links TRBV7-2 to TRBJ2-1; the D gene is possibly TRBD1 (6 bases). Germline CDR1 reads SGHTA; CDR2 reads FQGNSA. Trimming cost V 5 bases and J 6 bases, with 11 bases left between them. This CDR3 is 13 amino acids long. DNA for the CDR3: TGTGCCAGCAGCCCCAAAGGGGGCAATGAGCAGTTCTTC. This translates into CASSPKGGNEQFF.